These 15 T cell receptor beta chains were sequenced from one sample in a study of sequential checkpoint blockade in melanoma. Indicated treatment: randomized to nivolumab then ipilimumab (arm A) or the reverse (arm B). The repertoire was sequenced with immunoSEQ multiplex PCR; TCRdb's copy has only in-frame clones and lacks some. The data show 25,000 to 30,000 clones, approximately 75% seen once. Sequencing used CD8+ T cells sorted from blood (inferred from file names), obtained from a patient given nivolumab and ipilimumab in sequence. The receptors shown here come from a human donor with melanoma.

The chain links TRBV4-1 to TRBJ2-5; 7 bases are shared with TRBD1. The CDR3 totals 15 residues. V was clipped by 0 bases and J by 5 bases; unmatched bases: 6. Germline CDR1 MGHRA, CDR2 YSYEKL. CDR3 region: CASSQEQGTGETQYF. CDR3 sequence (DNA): TGCGCCAGCAGCCAAGAACAGGGGACCGGGGAGACCCAGTACTTC.

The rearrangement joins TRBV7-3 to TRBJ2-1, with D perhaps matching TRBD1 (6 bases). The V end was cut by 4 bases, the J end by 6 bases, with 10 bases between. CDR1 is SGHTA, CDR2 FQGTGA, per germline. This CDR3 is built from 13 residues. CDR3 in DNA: TGTGCCAGCAGCTATGTACAGGGCAATGAGCAGTTCTTC. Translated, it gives CASSYVQGNEQFF.

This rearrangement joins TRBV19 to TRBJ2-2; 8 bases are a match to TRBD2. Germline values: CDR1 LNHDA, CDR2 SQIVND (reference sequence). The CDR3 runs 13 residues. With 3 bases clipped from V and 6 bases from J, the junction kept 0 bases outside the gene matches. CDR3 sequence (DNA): TGTGCCAGTAGTATCGGGGGGGCCGGGGAGCTGTTTTTT. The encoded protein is CASSIGGAGELFF.

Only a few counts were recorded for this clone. The chain's CDR3 is CAIREPGQGAIYEQYF. The CDR3 nucleotides read TGTGCCATCAGGGAACCGGGACAGGGGGCGATCTACGAGCAGTACTTC. The chain is built from TRBV10-3 and TRBJ2-7; TRBD1 matches at 12 bases. CDR1 and CDR2 from the germline V gene are ENHRY and SYGVKD. There are 16 residues in the CDR3. V dropped 6 bases and J dropped 3; count of bases not matched to a gene: 9.

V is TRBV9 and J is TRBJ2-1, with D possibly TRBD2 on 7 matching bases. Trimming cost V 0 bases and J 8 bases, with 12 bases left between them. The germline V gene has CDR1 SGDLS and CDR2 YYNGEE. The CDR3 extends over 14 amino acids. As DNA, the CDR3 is TGTGCCAGCAGCGTAGGGGGGGCGGGGGATGAGCAGTTCTTC. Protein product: CASSVGGAGDEQFF.

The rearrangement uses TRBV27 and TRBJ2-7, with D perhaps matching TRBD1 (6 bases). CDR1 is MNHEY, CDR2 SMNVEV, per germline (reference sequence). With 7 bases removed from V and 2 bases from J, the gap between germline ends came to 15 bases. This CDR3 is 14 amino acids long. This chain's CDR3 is CASKGQGITYEQYF. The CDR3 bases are TGTGCCAGCAAAGGTCAGGGGATTACCTACGAGCAGTACTTC.

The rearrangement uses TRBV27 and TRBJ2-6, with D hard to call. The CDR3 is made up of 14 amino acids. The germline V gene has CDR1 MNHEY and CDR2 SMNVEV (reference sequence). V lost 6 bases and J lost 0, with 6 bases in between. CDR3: CASSRGSGANVLTF. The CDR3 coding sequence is TGTGCCAGCAGCCGCGGCTCTGGGGCCAACGTCCTGACTTTC.

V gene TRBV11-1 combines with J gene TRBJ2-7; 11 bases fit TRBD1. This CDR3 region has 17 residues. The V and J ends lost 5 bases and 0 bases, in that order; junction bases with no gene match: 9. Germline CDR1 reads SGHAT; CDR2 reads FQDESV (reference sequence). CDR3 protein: CASSRRDRGYSSYEQYF. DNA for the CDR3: TGTGCCAGCAGCCGCCGGGACAGGGGGTACAGCTCCTACGAGCAGTACTTC.

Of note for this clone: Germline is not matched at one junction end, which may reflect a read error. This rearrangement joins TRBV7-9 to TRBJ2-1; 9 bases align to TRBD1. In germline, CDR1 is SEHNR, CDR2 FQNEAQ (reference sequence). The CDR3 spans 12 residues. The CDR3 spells CASSIGTGQHFF. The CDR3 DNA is TGTGCCAGCAGCATCGGGACAGGGCAGCATTTCTTC.

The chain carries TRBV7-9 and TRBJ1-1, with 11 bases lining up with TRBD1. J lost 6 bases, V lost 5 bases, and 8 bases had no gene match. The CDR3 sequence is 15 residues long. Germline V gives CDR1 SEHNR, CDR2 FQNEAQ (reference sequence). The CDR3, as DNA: TGTGCCAGCAGCGAGTCCGGGACAGGGGGTCCTGAAGCTTTCTTT. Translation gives CASSESGTGGPEAFF.

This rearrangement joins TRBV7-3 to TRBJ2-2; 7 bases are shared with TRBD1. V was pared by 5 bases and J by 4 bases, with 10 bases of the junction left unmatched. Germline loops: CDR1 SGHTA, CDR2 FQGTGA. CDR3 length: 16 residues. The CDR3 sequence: CASSLAGGSSTGELFF. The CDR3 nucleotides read TGTGCCAGCAGCCTAGCAGGGGGAAGTTCCACCGGGGAGCTGTTTTTT.

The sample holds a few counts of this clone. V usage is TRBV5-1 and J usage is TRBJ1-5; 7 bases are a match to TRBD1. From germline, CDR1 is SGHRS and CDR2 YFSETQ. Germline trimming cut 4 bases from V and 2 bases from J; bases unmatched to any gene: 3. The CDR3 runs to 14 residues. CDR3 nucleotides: TGCGCCAGCAGCGTAACAGGGGGCAATCAGCCCCAGCATTTT. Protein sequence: CASSVTGGNQPQHF.

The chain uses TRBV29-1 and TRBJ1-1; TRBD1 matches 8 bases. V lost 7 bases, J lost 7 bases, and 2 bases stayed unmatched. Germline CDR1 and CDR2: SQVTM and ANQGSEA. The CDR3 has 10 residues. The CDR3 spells CSAGTGEAFF. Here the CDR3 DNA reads TGCAGCGCGGGGACAGGTGAAGCTTTCTTT.

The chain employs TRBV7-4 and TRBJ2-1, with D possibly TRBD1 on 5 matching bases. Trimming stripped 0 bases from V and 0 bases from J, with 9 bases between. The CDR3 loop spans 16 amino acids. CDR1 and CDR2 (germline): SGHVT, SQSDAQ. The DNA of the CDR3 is TGTGCCAGCAGCTTAGCTGGGGCTAGCTCCTACAATGAGCAGTTCTTC. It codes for CASSLAGASSYNEQFF.

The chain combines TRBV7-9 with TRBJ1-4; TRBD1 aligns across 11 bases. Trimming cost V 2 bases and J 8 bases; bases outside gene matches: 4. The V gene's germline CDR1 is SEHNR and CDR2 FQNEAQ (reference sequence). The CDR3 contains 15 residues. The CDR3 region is CASSLPGQGDEKLFF. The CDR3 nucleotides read TGTGCCAGCAGCTTACCGGGACAGGGGGACGAAAAACTGTTTTTT.